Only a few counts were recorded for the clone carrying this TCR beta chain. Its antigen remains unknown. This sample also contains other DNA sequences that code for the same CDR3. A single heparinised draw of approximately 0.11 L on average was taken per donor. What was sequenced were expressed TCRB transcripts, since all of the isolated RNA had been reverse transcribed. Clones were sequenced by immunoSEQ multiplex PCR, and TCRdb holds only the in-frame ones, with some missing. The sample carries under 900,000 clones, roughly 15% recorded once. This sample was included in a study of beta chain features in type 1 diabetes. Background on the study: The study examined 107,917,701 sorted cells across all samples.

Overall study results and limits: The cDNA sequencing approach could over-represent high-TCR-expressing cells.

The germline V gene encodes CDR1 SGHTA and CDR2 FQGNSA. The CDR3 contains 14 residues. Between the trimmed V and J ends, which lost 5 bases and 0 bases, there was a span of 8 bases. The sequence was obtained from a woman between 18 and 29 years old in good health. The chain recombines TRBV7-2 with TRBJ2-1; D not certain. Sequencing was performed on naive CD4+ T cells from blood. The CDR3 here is CASSRGSSYNEQFF. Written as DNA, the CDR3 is TGTGCCAGCAGCCGCGGAAGCTCCTACAATGAGCAGTTCTTC.